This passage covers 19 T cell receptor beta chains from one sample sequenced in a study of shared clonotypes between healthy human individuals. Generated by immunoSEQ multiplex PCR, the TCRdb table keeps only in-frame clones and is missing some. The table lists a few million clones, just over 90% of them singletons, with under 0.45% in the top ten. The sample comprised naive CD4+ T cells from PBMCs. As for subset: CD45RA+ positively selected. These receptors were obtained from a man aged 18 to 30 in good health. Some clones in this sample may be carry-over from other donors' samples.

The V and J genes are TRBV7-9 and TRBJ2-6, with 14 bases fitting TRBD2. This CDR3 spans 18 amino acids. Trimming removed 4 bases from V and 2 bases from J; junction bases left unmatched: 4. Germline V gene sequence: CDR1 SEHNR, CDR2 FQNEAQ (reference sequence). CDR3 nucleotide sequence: TGTGCCAGCAGCTACGGACTAGCGGGAGGCACTGGGGCCAACGTCCTGACTTTC. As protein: CASSYGLAGGTGANVLTF. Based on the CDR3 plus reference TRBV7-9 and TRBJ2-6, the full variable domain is DTGVSQNPRHKITKRGQNVTFRCDPISEHNRLYWYRQTLGQGPEFLTYFQNEAQLEKSRLLSDRFSAERPKGSFSTLEIQRTEQGDSAMYLCASSYGLAGGTGANVLTFGAGSRLTVL.

The CDR3 region is CAISESTGPSYNEQFF. The CDR3 DNA is TGTGCCATCAGTGAGTCGACAGGGCCCTCCTACAATGAGCAGTTCTTC. This rearrangement joins TRBV10-3 to TRBJ2-1, with 7 positions matching TRBD1. Germline values: CDR1 ENHRY, CDR2 SYGVKD. The CDR3 is 16 residues long. J lost 0 bases, V lost 0 bases, and 2 bases had no gene match.

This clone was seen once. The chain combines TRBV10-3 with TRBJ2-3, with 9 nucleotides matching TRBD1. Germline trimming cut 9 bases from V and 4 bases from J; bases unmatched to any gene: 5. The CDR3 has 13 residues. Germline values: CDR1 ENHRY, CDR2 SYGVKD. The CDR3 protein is CAILQGAADTQYF. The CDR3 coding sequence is TGTGCCATTTTACAGGGGGCGGCAGATACGCAGTATTTT.

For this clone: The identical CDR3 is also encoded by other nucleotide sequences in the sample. CDR3 coding DNA: TGCGCCAGCAGCACGGGACAGGGGGGCACAGATACGCAGTATTTT. Translation: CASSTGQGGTDTQYF. This chain uses TRBV5-1 with TRBJ2-3, with 11 nucleotides matching TRBD1. V lost 4 bases and J lost 1; bases outside the gene matches: 2. CDR1 SGHRS and CDR2 YFSETQ come from the germline V gene. The CDR3 length is 15 residues.

The CDR3 region has the DNA TGTGCCAGCAGTGACGAGGTCTGGAACGTCCTGACTTTC. Residues: CASSDEVWNVLTF. The chain links TRBV2 to TRBJ2-6; D ambiguous. The V and J ends lost 3 bases and 10 bases respectively, with 10 bases between them. CDR3 size: 13 residues. Germline V lookup: CDR1 SNHLY, CDR2 FYNNEI.

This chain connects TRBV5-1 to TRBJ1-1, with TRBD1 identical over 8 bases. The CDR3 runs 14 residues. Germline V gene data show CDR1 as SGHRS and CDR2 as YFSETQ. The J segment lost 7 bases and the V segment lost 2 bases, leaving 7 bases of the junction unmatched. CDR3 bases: TGCGCCAGCAGCTTACCAGGGGGCCGGGATGAAGCTTTCTTT. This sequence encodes CASSLPGGRDEAFF.

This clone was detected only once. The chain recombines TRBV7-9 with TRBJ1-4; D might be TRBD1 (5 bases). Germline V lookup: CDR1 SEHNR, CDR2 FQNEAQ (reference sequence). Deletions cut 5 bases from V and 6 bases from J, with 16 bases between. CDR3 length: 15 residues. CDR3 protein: CASSIPRQNHEKLFF. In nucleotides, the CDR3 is TGTGCCAGCAGCATACCCCGACAGAATCATGAAAAACTGTTTTTT.

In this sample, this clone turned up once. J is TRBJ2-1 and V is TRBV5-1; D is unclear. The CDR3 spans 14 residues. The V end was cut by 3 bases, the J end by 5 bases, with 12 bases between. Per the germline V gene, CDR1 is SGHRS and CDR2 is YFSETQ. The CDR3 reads CASSSSRLDNEQFF. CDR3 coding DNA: TGCGCCAGCAGCTCCTCTAGGCTAGACAATGAGCAGTTCTTC.

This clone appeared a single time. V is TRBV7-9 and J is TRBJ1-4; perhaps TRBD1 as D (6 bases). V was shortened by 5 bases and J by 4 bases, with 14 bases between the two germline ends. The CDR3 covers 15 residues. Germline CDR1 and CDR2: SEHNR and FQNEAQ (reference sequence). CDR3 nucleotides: TGTGCCAGCAGCGACCTACACAGGGATAATGAAAAACTGTTTTTT. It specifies CASSDLHRDNEKLFF.

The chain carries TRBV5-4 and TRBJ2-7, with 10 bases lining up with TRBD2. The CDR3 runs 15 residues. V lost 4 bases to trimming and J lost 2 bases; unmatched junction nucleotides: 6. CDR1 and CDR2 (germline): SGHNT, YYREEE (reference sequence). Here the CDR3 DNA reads TGTGCCAGCAGCCGGAGCGGGAGGGGGACCTACGAGCAGTACTTC. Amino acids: CASSRSGRGTYEQYF.

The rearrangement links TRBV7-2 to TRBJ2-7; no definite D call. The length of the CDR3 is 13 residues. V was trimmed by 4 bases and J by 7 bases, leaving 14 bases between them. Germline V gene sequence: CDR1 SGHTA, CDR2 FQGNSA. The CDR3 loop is CASSSWMPEEQYF. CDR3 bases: TGTGCCAGCAGCTCCTGGATGCCGGAAGAGCAGTACTTC.

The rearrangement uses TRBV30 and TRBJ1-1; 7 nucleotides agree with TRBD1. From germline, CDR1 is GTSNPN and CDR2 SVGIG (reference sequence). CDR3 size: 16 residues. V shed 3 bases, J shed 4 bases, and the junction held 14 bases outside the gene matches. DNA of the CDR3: TGTGCCTGGAGGATTAACACAGGGGCTGGTAGCACTGAAGCTTTCTTT. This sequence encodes CAWRINTGAGSTEAFF.

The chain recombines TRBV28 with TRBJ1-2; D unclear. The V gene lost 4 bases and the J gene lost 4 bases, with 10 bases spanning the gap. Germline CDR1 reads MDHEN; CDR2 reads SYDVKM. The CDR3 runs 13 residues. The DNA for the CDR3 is TGTGCCAGCAGTTACAGAACCATCTATGGCTACACCTTC. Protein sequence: CASSYRTIYGYTF.

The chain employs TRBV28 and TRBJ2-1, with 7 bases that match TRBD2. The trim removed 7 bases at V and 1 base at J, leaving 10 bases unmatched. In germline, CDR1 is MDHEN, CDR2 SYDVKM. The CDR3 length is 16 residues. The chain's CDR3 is CASTGLAGVSYNEQFF. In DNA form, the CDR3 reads TGTGCCAGCACCGGCCTCGCGGGAGTATCCTACAATGAGCAGTTCTTC.

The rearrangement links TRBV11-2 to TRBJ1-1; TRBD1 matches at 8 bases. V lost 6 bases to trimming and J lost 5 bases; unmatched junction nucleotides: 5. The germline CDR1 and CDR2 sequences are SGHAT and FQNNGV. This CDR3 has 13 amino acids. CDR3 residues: CASSTGGVTEAFF. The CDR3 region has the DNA TGTGCCAGCAGTACAGGGGGAGTGACTGAAGCTTTCTTT.

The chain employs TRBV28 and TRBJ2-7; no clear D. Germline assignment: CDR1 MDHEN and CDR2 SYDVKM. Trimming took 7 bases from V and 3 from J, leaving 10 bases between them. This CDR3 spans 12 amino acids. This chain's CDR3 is CASISAGYEQYF. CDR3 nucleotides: TGTGCCAGCATTTCCGCAGGCTACGAGCAGTACTTC.

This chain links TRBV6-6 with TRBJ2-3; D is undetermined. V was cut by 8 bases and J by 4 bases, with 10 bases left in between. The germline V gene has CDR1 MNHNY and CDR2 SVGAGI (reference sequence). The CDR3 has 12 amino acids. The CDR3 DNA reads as TGTGCCAGCGGAGTACGGGCAGATACGCAGTATTTT. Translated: CASGVRADTQYF.

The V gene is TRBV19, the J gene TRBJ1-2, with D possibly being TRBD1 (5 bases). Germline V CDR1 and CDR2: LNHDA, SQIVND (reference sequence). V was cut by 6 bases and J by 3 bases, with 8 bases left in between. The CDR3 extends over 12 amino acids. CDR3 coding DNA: TGTGCCAGTAGCCCAGGGCACTATGGCTACACCTTC. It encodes CASSPGHYGYTF.

The CDR3 loop is CASSLGSGRVTEAFF. The CDR3 coding sequence is TGTGCCAGCAGCTTAGGGTCAGGGCGGGTCACTGAAGCTTTCTTT. The chain joins TRBV7-2 to TRBJ1-1; perhaps TRBD1 as D (5 bases). CDR1 is SGHTA, CDR2 FQGNSA, per germline. Trimming pared 1 base from V and 4 bases from J, leaving 13 bases between. The CDR3 runs to 15 residues. The full variable domain, in which reference TRBV7-2 and TRBJ1-1 provide the parts outside the CDR3, is GAGVSQSPSNKVTEKGKDVELRCDPISGHTALYWYRQSLGQGLEFLIYFQGNSAPDKSGLPSDRFSAERTGGSVSTLTIQRTQQEDSAVYLCASSLGSGRVTEAFFGQGTRLTVV.